The 32 T cell receptor beta chains in this list originate from one sample, sequenced in a study of Ad26.COV2.S vaccination and SARS-CoV-2 variants. The treatment denotes: some 20 received Ad26.COV2.S at low or high dose, single or two shots; a few received placebo; per-sample allocation not given. Material that was analyzed had been drawn on day 63 after the first vaccine or placebo injection. Sequencing used immunoSEQ multiplex PCR; TCRdb keeps in-frame clones, though not all of them. The repertoire holds a few hundred thousand clones, with about 90% as singletons. The source was peripheral blood, collected in a trial of Ad26.COV2.S vaccine versus placebo. The receptors come from a person aged 18-60 years who received the Ad26.COV2.S COVID-19 vaccine or a placebo.

This rearrangement joins TRBV6-2 or TRBV6-3 to TRBJ2-1, with 8 bases that match TRBD2. The CDR3 is 19 amino acids. V gave up 0 bases and J gave up 0 bases; unmatched junction bases: 10. CDR1 and CDR2 (germline): MNHEY, SVGEGT. DNA for the CDR3: TGTGCCAGCAGTTACTCATCAGCGGGGGTCGTCAGCTCCTACAATGAGCAGTTCTTC. Amino acids: CASSYSSAGVVSSYNEQFF.

This chain connects TRBV7-6 to TRBJ2-7, with 10 bases aligning to TRBD2. This CDR3 spans 16 amino acids. Germline lookup yields CDR1 SGHVS and CDR2 FNYEAQ. The trim removed 3 bases at V and 2 bases at J, leaving 7 bases unmatched. CDR3 DNA: TGTGCCAGCAGCTTCGGTTCAGGACTAGCGGCCTACGAGCAGTACTTC. As protein: CASSFGSGLAAYEQYF.

The chain links TRBV12-3 or TRBV12-4 to TRBJ1-2, with D uncertain. V was cut by 9 bases and J by 5 bases, with 13 bases left in between. The CDR3 runs to 12 residues. This CDR3 reads CASSEEDYGYTF. The DNA for the CDR3 is TGTGCCAGTTCCGAAGAGGATTATGGCTACACCTTC.

The V gene is TRBV9, the J gene TRBJ2-3; D may correspond to TRBD1 or TRBD2 (5 bases each). Trimming cost V 9 bases and J 1 base, with 12 bases left between them. Germline V CDR1 and CDR2: SGDLS, YYNGEE. The CDR3 is 13 residues long. The chain's CDR3 is CATSLGGTDTQYF. Here the CDR3 DNA reads TGTGCCACCTCCCTGGGGGGCACAGATACGCAGTATTTT.

A word on this clone: Germline is not matched at one junction end, which may reflect a read error. J is TRBJ2-6 and V is TRBV27; perhaps TRBD2 as D (7 bases). The CDR3 runs 24 residues. In germline, CDR1 is MNHEY, CDR2 SMNVEV (reference sequence). CDR3 sequence (DNA): TGTGTCAGCAGTTTATCAGTGTGGGGACGAGGGGGGGCCACTGGTCCCTCTGGGGCCAACGTCCTGACTTTC. It specifies CVSSLSVWGRGGATGPSGANVLTF. The entire variable domain, with the rest obtained from reference TRBV27 and TRBJ2-6, is as follows: EAQVTQNPRYLITVTGKKLTVTCSQNMNHEYMSWYRQDPGLGLRQIYYSMNVEVTDKGDVPEGYKVSRKEKRNFPLILESPSPNQTSLYFCVSSLSVWGRGGATGPSGANVLTFGAGSRLTVL.

The chain has TRBV9 and TRBJ2-3, with D hard to call. Per germline, CDR1 SGDLS and CDR2 YYNGEE. This CDR3 has 16 residues. The V and J ends lost 1 base and 0 bases respectively, with 12 bases between them. The CDR3 coding sequence is TGTGCCAGCAGCGTAAATCCTAGACAAAGCACAGATACGCAGTATTTT. This encodes CASSVNPRQSTDTQYF.

The chain is built from TRBV6-5 and TRBJ1-5; possible D gene TRBD1, 6 bases. Germline CDR1 is MNHEY and CDR2 is SVGAGI. The CDR3 is made up of 14 amino acids. Trimming removed 6 bases from V and 3 bases from J, with 12 bases in between. The CDR3 loop reads CASRKAGANQPQHF. CDR3 bases: TGTGCCAGCAGGAAAGCAGGGGCCAATCAGCCCCAGCATTTT.

The chain employs TRBV10-3 and TRBJ2-3, with D possibly TRBD2 on 7 matching bases. Between the trimmed V and J ends, which lost 5 bases and 6 bases, there was a span of 18 bases. The CDR3 runs to 15 residues. The germline V gene encodes CDR1 ENHRY and CDR2 SYGVKD. As DNA, the CDR3 is TGTGCCATCAGTACCACGGGGGGCCTTTTCGATACGCAGTATTTT. Amino acids: CAISTTGGLFDTQYF.

In its sample, this clone was seen once. The chain is built from TRBV25-1 and TRBJ1-2, with a possible D match to TRBD1 (6 bases). V gave up 3 bases and J gave up 5 bases, with 13 bases separating them. Germline loops: CDR1 MGHDK, CDR2 SYGVNS. The CDR3 consists of 14 residues. As DNA, the CDR3 is TGTGCCAGCAGTGAGCGGGGGCAATGGTATGGCTACACCTTC. This gives the protein CASSERGQWYGYTF.

The chain recombines TRBV30 with TRBJ2-3; 8 nucleotides line up with TRBD1. The CDR3 extends over 14 amino acids. V lost 1 base, J lost 5 bases, and 5 bases stayed unmatched. Per germline, CDR1 GTSNPN and CDR2 SVGIG (reference sequence). The CDR3 coding sequence is TGTGCCTGGAGTGGACAGGGGAGTAGAGATACGCAGTATTTT. It yields the protein CAWSGQGSRDTQYF.

The chain is built from TRBV30 and TRBJ2-7; TRBD2 matches 9 bases. The CDR3 totals 13 residues. Germline CDR1 GTSNPN, CDR2 SVGIG (reference sequence). J gave up 5 bases and V 5 bases, and 7 bases lay outside the gene matches. CDR3 region: CAWSSGAFNEQYF. The CDR3 DNA is TGTGCCTGGTCTAGCGGGGCTTTCAACGAGCAGTACTTC.

The rearrangement uses TRBV5-1 and TRBJ1-6; D not resolved. CDR1 is SGHRS, CDR2 YFSETQ, per germline. V shed 6 bases and J shed 6 bases, with 13 bases lying between them. The CDR3 sequence is 14 residues long. For the CDR3, the DNA is TGCGCCAGCAATTTGGGCGACGGTAATTCACCCCTCCACTTT. Residues: CASNLGDGNSPLHF.

This rearrangement joins TRBV18 to TRBJ2-6; D perhaps matches TRBD2 (6 bases). The CDR3 runs 12 residues. Germline loops: CDR1 KGHSH, CDR2 LQKENI. Trimming took 10 bases from V and 4 from J, leaving 8 bases between them. In DNA form, the CDR3 reads TGTGCCACCCGGGGGGGGGCCAACGTCCTGACTTTC. This codes for CATRGGANVLTF. Supplemented by reference TRBV18 and TRBJ2-6, the full variable domain reads NAGVMQNPRHLVRRRGQEARLRCSPMKGHSHVYWYRQLPEEGLKFMVYLQKENIIDESGMPKERFSAEFPKEGPSILRIQQVVRGDSAAYFCATRGGANVLTFGAGSRLTVL.

The V call is TRBV7-2, the J call TRBJ2-3; TRBD2 agrees at 9 bases. The CDR3 sequence is 16 residues long. Trimming at V came to 5 bases and at J to 1 base, leaving 7 bases not matched to a gene. Germline V gene lookup returns CDR1 SGHTA and CDR2 FQGNSA. The CDR3 region is CASSQLAGWGTDTQYF. The CDR3 DNA follows: TGTGCCAGCAGCCAACTAGCGGGTTGGGGCACAGATACGCAGTATTTT.

The V gene is TRBV6-1, the J gene TRBJ1-1, with D possibly matching TRBD1 (5 bases). Germline V lookup: CDR1 MNHNS, CDR2 SASEGT. V was shortened by 2 bases and J by 0 bases, with 16 bases between the two germline ends. CDR3 length: 17 amino acids. The CDR3 sequence: CASSESPGPSMNTEAFF. Written as DNA, the CDR3 is TGTGCCAGCAGTGAATCCCCGGGACCCAGCATGAACACTGAAGCTTTCTTT.

The V and J genes are TRBV10-2 and TRBJ2-1, with D possibly being TRBD2 (5 bases). Germline V gene data show CDR1 as WSHSY and CDR2 as SAAADI. V lost 5 bases and J 4 bases, leaving 9 bases between the germline ends. This CDR3 region has 13 residues. In DNA, the CDR3 is TGCGCCAGCAGTCGGGGAAGTTACAATGAGCAGTTCTTC. This sequence encodes CASSRGSYNEQFF.

This clone was counted between two and nine times. The chain uses TRBV10-1 and TRBJ1-1; D is unclear. Trimming cost V 5 bases and J 0 bases, with 7 bases left between them. The CDR3 covers 13 residues. Germline lookup yields CDR1 WNHNN and CDR2 SYGVQD (reference sequence). The CDR3 region is CASSFGMNTEAFF. The CDR3 coding sequence is TGCGCCAGCAGTTTCGGTATGAACACTGAAGCTTTCTTT.

V is TRBV19 and J is TRBJ2-3; 12 bases line up with TRBD2. CDR1 and CDR2 from the germline V gene are LNHDA and SQIVND (reference sequence). V lost 3 bases and J lost 9; bases outside the gene matches: 7. This CDR3 has 15 amino acids. The CDR3 here is CASSMGGLAGSTQYF. DNA for the CDR3: TGTGCCAGTAGTATGGGCGGACTAGCGGGGTCCACGCAGTATTTT.

This clone was detected only once. The chain has TRBV2 and TRBJ2-7; D is ambiguous. The CDR3 runs 14 residues. V was cut by 2 bases and J by 2 bases, with 10 bases left in between. Germline assignment: CDR1 SNHLY and CDR2 FYNNEI. CDR3 bases: TGTGCCAGCAGTGAATGGACCGACCCCTACGAGCAGTACTTC. Protein product: CASSEWTDPYEQYF. Looking up the rest from reference TRBV2 and TRBJ2-7 gives the full variable domain: EPEVTQTPSHQVTQMGQEVILRCVPISNHLYFYWYRQILGQKVEFLVSFYNNEISEKSEIFDDQFSVERPDGSNFTLKIRSTKLEDSAMYFCASSEWTDPYEQYFGPGTRLTVT.

This sequence joins TRBV30 and TRBJ1-1; unclear D gene. The CDR3 runs 12 residues. The germline CDR1 and CDR2 sequences are GTSNPN and SVGIG (reference sequence). Trimming took 0 bases from V and 6 from J, leaving 8 bases between them. Here the CDR3 DNA reads TGTGCCTGGAGTGTAGTAGAGGCTGAAGCTTTCTTT. Protein product: CAWSVVEAEAFF. Using reference TRBV30 and TRBJ1-1 for the parts outside the CDR3, the full variable domain is SQTIHQWPATLVQPVGSPLSLECTVEGTSNPNLYWYRQAAGRGLQLLFYSVGIGQISSEVPQNLSASRPQDRQFILSSKKLLLSDSGFYLCAWSVVEAEAFFGQGTRLTVV.

The chain combines TRBV28 with TRBJ1-3; weak D call: TRBD1 (5 bases). The CDR3 extends over 16 amino acids. Trimming cost V 3 bases and J 0 bases, with 12 bases left between them. CDR1 is MDHEN and CDR2 is SYDVKM in the germline V gene. In DNA form, the CDR3 reads TGTGCCAGCAGTTTGAAAGGGACCCGCTCTGGAAACACCATATATTTT. Its translation is CASSLKGTRSGNTIYF.

To note about this clone: This may stem from a read error, because a much larger clone lies one nucleotide away. This rearrangement joins TRBV7-9 to TRBJ2-2, with 9 positions matching TRBD2. The V and J ends lost 5 bases and 5 bases, in that order; junction bases with no gene match: 9. The germline CDR1 and CDR2 sequences are SEHNR and FQNEAQ (reference sequence). This CDR3 is built from 16 residues. The CDR3 region has the DNA TGTGCCAGCAGCCGACCCCGCGGGGGGGGAACCGGGGAGCTGTTTTTT. It specifies CASSRPRGGGTGELFF.

The chain recombines TRBV5-1 with TRBJ2-1, with D possibly being TRBD2 (6 bases). Per germline, CDR1 SGHRS and CDR2 YFSETQ. This CDR3 is 16 amino acids long. V dropped 5 bases and J dropped 2 bases, with 17 bases sitting between them. For the CDR3, the DNA is TGCGCCAGCAGTATGGGGGGACCTACTCCCTACAATGAGCAGTTCTTC. This gives the protein CASSMGGPTPYNEQFF.

The J gene is TRBJ2-3, the V gene TRBV30; TRBD1 aligns across 9 bases. The germline CDR1 and CDR2 sequences are GTSNPN and SVGIG (reference sequence). Germline trimming cut 3 bases from V and 2 bases from J; bases unmatched to any gene: 6. The CDR3 is 15 amino acids. In DNA, the CDR3 is TGTGCCTGGAGAGAAGACAGGGGGATCACAGATACGCAGTATTTT. It translates to CAWREDRGITDTQYF.

This sequence joins TRBV6-4 and TRBJ2-7; 7 positions match TRBD1. This CDR3 contains 17 residues. Germline-derived CDR1 and CDR2 are MRHNA and SNTAGT. V lost 0 bases and J lost 3; bases outside the gene matches: 11. CDR3 residues: CASSDSFARGIRYEQYF. In nucleotides, the CDR3 is TGTGCCAGCAGTGACTCGTTTGCCAGGGGGATACGCTACGAGCAGTACTTC.

The rearrangement joins TRBV7-2 to TRBJ2-1, with D possibly TRBD2 on 5 matching bases. Per the germline V gene, CDR1 is SGHTA and CDR2 is FQGNSA. This CDR3 is built from 12 residues. V gave up 5 bases and J gave up 11 bases, with 13 bases separating them. The CDR3 here is CASSQEGSKQFF. CDR3 coding DNA: TGTGCCAGCAGCCAAGAAGGGAGTAAGCAGTTCTTC.

CDR3 protein: CSVVPGQGNIQYF. Here the CDR3 DNA reads TGCAGCGTCGTACCGGGACAGGGGAACATTCAGTACTTC. The chain employs TRBV29-1 and TRBJ2-4; 10 bases map to TRBD1. Germline V CDR1 and CDR2: SQVTM, ANQGSEA. This CDR3 is 13 amino acids long. The V and J ends lost 6 bases and 7 bases, in that order; junction bases with no gene match: 6. The full variable domain, completed using reference TRBV29-1 and TRBJ2-4, is SAVISQKPSRDICQRGTSLTIQCQVDSQVTMMFWYRQQPGQSLTLIATANQGSEATYESGFVIDKFPISRPNLTFSTLTVSNMSPEDSSIYLCSVVPGQGNIQYFGAGTRLSVL.

The chain uses TRBV7-8 and TRBJ2-1; 11 positions match TRBD2. Germline trimming cut 1 base from V and 6 bases from J; bases unmatched to any gene: 2. This CDR3 has 15 residues. Per the germline V gene, CDR1 is SGHVS and CDR2 is FQNEAQ. This chain's CDR3 is CASSLVSGGANEQFF. The CDR3 bases are TGTGCCAGCAGCTTAGTTAGCGGGGGGGCCAATGAGCAGTTCTTC.

V is TRBV10-1 and J is TRBJ2-3, with 9 positions matching TRBD2. Germline V lookup: CDR1 WNHNN, CDR2 SYGVQD (reference sequence). The J segment lost 4 bases and the V segment lost 3 bases, leaving 8 bases of the junction unmatched. This CDR3 has 16 residues. This chain's CDR3 is CASSDFMRGGSDTQYF. The CDR3 region has the DNA TGCGCCAGCAGTGATTTTATGCGGGGGGGCTCAGATACGCAGTATTTT.

This clone was seen once. In the same sample, other DNA sequences code for this CDR3. The chain has TRBV12-3 or TRBV12-4 and TRBJ2-7, with a tentative D call TRBD1 (5 bases). Trimming removed 4 bases from V and 1 base from J, with 5 bases in between. This CDR3 contains 12 residues. This CDR3 is CASSSGSYEQYF. CDR3 bases: TGTGCCAGCAGTTCAGGGTCCTACGAGCAGTACTTC.

The J gene is TRBJ2-2, the V gene TRBV27, with D possibly TRBD1 on 5 matching bases. The CDR3 runs to 17 residues. Trimming took off 2 bases at V and 0 bases at J, with 13 bases between the two ends. Germline-derived CDR1 and CDR2 are MNHEY and SMNVEV (reference sequence). Here the CDR3 reads CASSLAQTASNTGELFF. CDR3 nucleotide sequence: TGTGCCAGCAGTTTAGCCCAGACAGCTTCGAACACCGGGGAGCTGTTTTTT.

The chain joins TRBV10-1 to TRBJ2-3, with D perhaps TRBD1 (5 bases). Trimming pared 0 bases from V and 2 bases from J, leaving 12 bases between. CDR3 size: 16 residues. The germline V gene encodes CDR1 WNHNN and CDR2 SYGVQD (reference sequence). The CDR3 region has the DNA TGCGCCAGCAGTGAGTCTGGCTCAGGGTTCACAGATACGCAGTATTTT. As protein: CASSESGSGFTDTQYF.